Following are 14 T cell receptor beta chains from one sample sequenced in a study of T cells in Graves' hyperthyroidism and ophthalmopathy. Template material for amplifying TCR beta CDR3 regions consisted of RNA transcripts. HTBI primers were used for first-round RT-PCR of the TCR CDR3. TCRdb recomputed calls from the multiplex PCR reads with MiXCR, one row per CDR3 protein. The sample yields about 530,000 distinct CDR3 sequences, roughly a sixth seen once. The sequenced sample consisted of blood. These receptors were collected from a woman aged 18-35 years with Graves' ophthalmopathy.

The genes are TRBV30 and TRBJ1-2, with 8 bases that match TRBD1. V shed 5 bases, J shed 4 bases, and the junction held 9 bases outside the gene matches. From germline, CDR1 is GTSNPN and CDR2 SVGIG (reference sequence). CDR3 length equals 14 residues. CDR3 sequence reads: CAWQGQENFYGYTF. The CDR3 region has the DNA TGTGCCTGGCAGGGACAGGAGAATTTCTATGGCTACACCTTC.

The V call is TRBV15, the J call TRBJ1-1; 9 positions agree with TRBD1. Germline V gene data show CDR1 as LNHNV and CDR2 as YYDKDF (reference sequence). This CDR3 is 14 amino acids long. V gave up 3 bases and J gave up 5 bases; unmatched junction bases: 4. The CDR3 nucleotides are TGTGCCACCAGCAGTACAGGGGGCGCGACTGAAGCTTTCTTT. This gives the protein CATSSTGGATEAFF.

This clonotype was observed a handful of times. The chain joins TRBV11-2 to TRBJ2-6, with a weak D call TRBD2 (7 bases). The CDR3 loop spans 19 amino acids. The germline gives CDR1 SGHAT, CDR2 FQNNGV. V lost 1 base and J 2 bases, leaving 18 bases between the germline ends. The CDR3 DNA reads as TGTGCCAGCAGCTTAGCACGGGGGGCCTTTGGGACTGGGGCCAACGTCCTGACTTTC. Its protein product is CASSLARGAFGTGANVLTF.

The table lists this clonotype with many counts. The rearrangement joins TRBV6-2 or TRBV6-3 to TRBJ1-1, with a weak D call TRBD1 (6 bases). Germline CDR1 is MNHEY and CDR2 is SVGEGT. This CDR3 has 14 amino acids. Deletions cut 4 bases from V and 1 base from J, with 10 bases between. This chain's CDR3 is CASSSLGGNTEAFF. The CDR3 nucleotides are TGTGCCAGCAGTTCCCTAGGGGGGAACACTGAAGCTTTCTTT.

This sequence joins TRBV10-3 and TRBJ1-1; 8 bases are a match to TRBD1. Germline CDR1 ENHRY, CDR2 SYGVKD. The CDR3 is 14 residues long. Trimming at V came to 6 bases and at J to 1 base, leaving 4 bases not matched to a gene. DNA of the CDR3: TGTGCCATCAGCACGGGACAGGCGAACACTGAAGCTTTCTTT. Amino acid sequence: CAISTGQANTEAFF.

The genes are TRBV28 and TRBJ2-7, with 10 bases that match TRBD2. Losses at the gene ends were 6 bases for V and 6 bases for J; bases not matched to a gene: 11. The CDR3 length is 15 residues. Germline V gene lookup returns CDR1 MDHEN and CDR2 SYDVKM. The CDR3 spells CASSRSSGGVLEQYF. The DNA for the CDR3 is TGTGCCAGCAGCAGATCTAGCGGGGGAGTCCTCGAGCAGTACTTC.

This clonotype was counted at least ten times. This chain connects TRBV6-1 to TRBJ2-3, with 7 nucleotides matching TRBD1. CDR3 size: 13 residues. V was pared by 5 bases and J by 7 bases, with 6 bases of the junction left unmatched. The germline gives CDR1 MNHNS, CDR2 SASEGT. The CDR3 DNA is TGTGCCAGCAGTACGCACAGGGGCAATACGCAGTATTTT. Amino acid sequence: CASSTHRGNTQYF.

This clonotype came up many times. V usage is TRBV2 and J usage is TRBJ1-2; 10 bases align to TRBD1. The CDR3 consists of 15 residues. V lost 6 bases to trimming and J lost 6 bases; unmatched junction nucleotides: 10. Germline values: CDR1 SNHLY, CDR2 FYNNEI. The DNA for the CDR3 is TGTGCCAGCAGACCGAATCCGGGACAGGGGAATGGCTACACCTTC. Translated, it gives CASRPNPGQGNGYTF.

In regard to this clonotype: A read error may account for a junction end that differs from germline. V gene TRBV11-1 combines with J gene TRBJ1-2; D is unresolved. This CDR3 has 15 amino acids. CDR1 and CDR2 from the germline V gene are SGHAT and FQDESV (reference sequence). The CDR3 region has the DNA TGCGCCAGCAGCCAAGGGCAAGGCTGGGGCTATGGCTACACCTTC. The encoded protein is CASSQGQGWGYGYTF. Looking up the rest from reference TRBV11-1 and TRBJ1-2 gives the full variable domain: EAEVAQSPRYKITEKSQAVAFWCDPISGHATLYWYRQILGQGPELLVQFQDESVVDDSQLPKDRFSAERLKGVDSTLKIQPAELGDSAMYLCASSQGQGWGYGYTFGSGTRLTVV.

The table lists this clonotype with many counts. This chain uses TRBV6-2 or TRBV6-3 with TRBJ2-3, with TRBD2 matching 8 bases. With 5 bases clipped from V and 0 bases from J, the junction kept 4 bases outside the gene matches. Per germline, CDR1 MNHEY and CDR2 SVGEGT. The CDR3 totals 15 residues. The CDR3 sequence is CASSAGLVSTDTQYF. The CDR3 DNA is TGTGCCAGCAGTGCGGGACTAGTGAGCACAGATACGCAGTATTTT.

The rearrangement joins TRBV27 to TRBJ1-1; 9 bases are a match to TRBD1. The germline V gene has CDR1 MNHEY and CDR2 SMNVEV (reference sequence). The length of the CDR3 is 16 residues. The V and J ends lost 5 bases and 1 base, in that order; junction bases with no gene match: 8. The DNA of the CDR3 is TGTGCCAGCAGTCGTTCCGCGACAGGGGGGAACACTGAAGCTTTCTTT. Amino acids: CASSRSATGGNTEAFF.

This clonotype has only a few counts. The chain links TRBV7-2 to TRBJ2-1, with 11 bases that match TRBD1. The ends lost 2 bases at V and 0 bases at J; junction bases unmatched: 9. The germline V gene has CDR1 SGHTA and CDR2 FQGNSA. This CDR3 is 19 amino acids long. The CDR3 DNA reads TGTGCCAGCAGCTTACGGACAGGGGGCAAGACGGGCTCCTACAATGAGCAGTTCTTC. Translation: CASSLRTGGKTGSYNEQFF.

This clonotype was recorded at least ten times. V and J are TRBV30 and TRBJ2-5; D unclear. V was trimmed by 0 bases and J by 4 bases, leaving 3 bases between them. Germline V gives CDR1 GTSNPN, CDR2 SVGIG (reference sequence). This CDR3 spans 11 amino acids. CDR3 bases: TGTGCCTGGAGTGTCATAGAGACCCAGTACTTC. Protein sequence: CAWSVIETQYF.

This clonotype was observed at least ten times. The CDR3 loop reads CASSEQAYNEQFF. The CDR3 region has the DNA TGTGCCAGCAGTGAGCAGGCTTACAATGAGCAGTTCTTC. J is TRBJ2-1 and V is TRBV2; no firm D call. With 3 bases removed from V and 4 bases from J, the gap between germline ends came to 7 bases. CDR3 length: 13 amino acids. In germline, CDR1 is SNHLY, CDR2 FYNNEI.